This T cell receptor (beta chain) derives from a study of T cell changes during pregnancy in multiple sclerosis. The CDR3 length is 14 residues. Germline V gene data show CDR1 as ENHRY and CDR2 as SYGVKD. The V segment lost 1 base and the J segment 6 bases; nucleotides outside the gene matches: 3. Here immunoSEQ multiplex PCR was the method, and the copy in TCRdb shows in-frame clones only, minus some. This sample carries about 110,000 clones, about 89% of them seen once, and the ten largest clones take 1.6%. This sequence joins TRBV10-3 and TRBJ2-7; TRBD2 aligns across 10 bases. The TCR originated in a female donor with multiple sclerosis, enrolled in a pregnancy study. Sequenced here: peripheral blood, sampled before pregnancy. In DNA, the CDR3 is TGTGCCATCAGTGAGTTTGGACTAGCGGTCGAGCAGTACTTC. Translated: CAISEFGLAVEQYF.